This record concerns one T cell receptor beta chain sequence. The antigen is not known. The data were obtained in a study of breast tumors, draining lymph nodes, adjacent tissues. Findings and caveats of the study: Tumor TCR diversity was below lymph nodes but above nontumor tissue.

Using its own MiXCR run on the multiplex PCR reads, TCRdb lists one record per CDR3 protein. The sample includes around 130,000 distinct CDR3 sequences, approximately 21% seen only once; the top ten take about 2%. Breast cancer patients provided tissue from their axillary draining lymph nodes. The CDR3 extends over 15 amino acids. The V end was cut by 2 bases, the J end by 4 bases, with 11 bases between. Germline CDR1 reads LGHDT; CDR2 reads YNNKEL (reference sequence). This sequence was found in a female donor with breast cancer. Some clones in this sample may be carry-over from other donors' samples. The rearrangement joins TRBV3-1 to TRBJ2-2; possibly TRBD1 for D (6 bases). The source material was axillary lymph node tissue. Written as DNA, the CDR3 is TGTGCCAGCAGCCAAACAGGGTTGGGCACCGGGGAGCTGTTTTTT. Its translation: CASSQTGLGTGELFF.